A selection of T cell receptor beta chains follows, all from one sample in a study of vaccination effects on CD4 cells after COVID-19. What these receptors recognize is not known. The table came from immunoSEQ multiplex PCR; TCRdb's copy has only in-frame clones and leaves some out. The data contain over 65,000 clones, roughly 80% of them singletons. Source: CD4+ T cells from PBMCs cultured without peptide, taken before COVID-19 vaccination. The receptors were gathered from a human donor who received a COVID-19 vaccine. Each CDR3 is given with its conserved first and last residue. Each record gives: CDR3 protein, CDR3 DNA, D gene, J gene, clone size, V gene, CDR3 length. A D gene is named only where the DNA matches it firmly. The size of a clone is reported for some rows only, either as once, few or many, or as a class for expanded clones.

CDR3 protein: CAWSRLVVGNEQFF; CDR3 DNA: TGTGCCTGGAGTCGACTAGTCGTAGGGAATGAGCAGTTCTTC; D gene: NA; J gene: TRBJ2-1; clone size: few; V gene: TRBV30; CDR3 length: 14
CDR3 protein: CASSQYYGKDTQYF; CDR3 DNA: TGTGCCAGCAGCCAATACTACGGCAAAGATACGCAGTATTTT; D gene: NA; J gene: TRBJ2-3; clone size: NA; V gene: TRBV5-5; CDR3 length: 14
CDR3 protein: CASRPSGGWETQYF; CDR3 DNA: TGTGCCAGCAGACCTAGCGGGGGGTGGGAGACCCAGTACTTC; D gene: TRBD2; J gene: TRBJ2-5; clone size: NA; V gene: TRBV6-2/TRBV6-3; CDR3 length: 14
CDR3 protein: CASRGTSGAIGELFF; CDR3 DNA: TGTGCCAGCAGAGGGACTAGCGGGGCCATCGGGGAGCTGTTTTTT; D gene: TRBD2; J gene: TRBJ2-2; clone size: NA; V gene: TRBV7-8; CDR3 length: 15
CDR3 protein: CASSLIRASWGGETQYF; CDR3 DNA: TGTGCCAGCAGCTTAATACGCGCCAGCTGGGGGGGAGAGACCCAGTACTTC; D gene: TRBD2; J gene: TRBJ2-5; clone size: NA; V gene: TRBV7-2; CDR3 length: 17
CDR3 protein: CASGEGVNTEAFF; CDR3 DNA: TGCGCCAGCGGGGAGGGGGTGAACACTGAAGCTTTCTTT; D gene: NA; J gene: TRBJ1-1; clone size: NA; V gene: TRBV5-1; CDR3 length: 13
CDR3 protein: CASSLILDGELFF; CDR3 DNA: TGTGCCAGCAGCTTAATTCTGGACGGGGAGCTGTTTTTT; D gene: NA; J gene: TRBJ2-2; clone size: NA; V gene: TRBV7-2; CDR3 length: 13
CDR3 protein: CASSLPGSNEQFF; CDR3 DNA: TGTGCCAGCAGCTTACCAGGGTCGAATGAGCAGTTCTTC; D gene: NA; J gene: TRBJ2-1; clone size: NA; V gene: TRBV7-3; CDR3 length: 13
CDR3 protein: CASSLTGGQGANGYTF; CDR3 DNA: TGTGCCAGCAGCTTAACCGGGGGACAGGGGGCTAATGGCTACACCTTC; D gene: TRBD1; J gene: TRBJ1-2; clone size: NA; V gene: TRBV7-3; CDR3 length: 16
CDR3 protein: CASSLGIAGSGTDTQYF; CDR3 DNA: TGTGCCAGCAGCTTAGGAATAGCGGGGAGCGGGACAGATACGCAGTATTTT; D gene: TRBD2; J gene: TRBJ2-3; clone size: NA; V gene: TRBV7-8; CDR3 length: 17
CDR3 protein: CATSDSTPDGAGGTQYF; CDR3 DNA: TGTGCCACCAGTGACTCAACCCCGGACGGGGCCGGGGGGACCCAGTACTTC; D gene: NA; J gene: TRBJ2-5; clone size: NA; V gene: TRBV24-1; CDR3 length: 17
CDR3 protein: CASSPTRGGTDTQYF; CDR3 DNA: TGTGCCAGCAGCCCTACTAGGGGGGGCACAGATACGCAGTATTTT; D gene: NA; J gene: TRBJ2-3; clone size: NA; V gene: TRBV7-3; CDR3 length: 15
CDR3 protein: CASSVGGGLLTADTQYF; CDR3 DNA: TGTGCCAGCAGCGTAGGTGGGGGACTCCTTACAGCAGATACGCAGTATTTT; D gene: NA; J gene: TRBJ2-3; clone size: NA; V gene: TRBV9; CDR3 length: 17
CDR3 protein: CASSHSGTLRNNEQFF; CDR3 DNA: TGCGCCAGCAGCCACTCCGGGACATTGAGGAACAATGAGCAGTTCTTC; D gene: NA; J gene: TRBJ2-1; clone size: few; V gene: TRBV4-1; CDR3 length: 16
CDR3 protein: CASSQEPGTTGELFF; CDR3 DNA: TGTGCCAGCAGCCAGGAACCGGGGACCACCGGGGAGCTGTTTTTT; D gene: NA; J gene: TRBJ2-2; clone size: few; V gene: TRBV11-2; CDR3 length: 15
CDR3 protein: CASSQGPEKLFF; CDR3 DNA: TGTGCCAGCAGCCAAGGGCCTGAGAAACTGTTTTTT; D gene: NA; J gene: TRBJ1-4; clone size: NA; V gene: TRBV3-1/TRBV3-2; CDR3 length: 12
CDR3 protein: CASSRDRENSPLHF; CDR3 DNA: TGTGCCAGCTCACGGGACAGGGAAAATTCACCCCTCCACTTT; D gene: TRBD1; J gene: TRBJ1-6; clone size: NA; V gene: TRBV18; CDR3 length: 14
CDR3 protein: CASSYVRGANTGELFF; CDR3 DNA: TGTGCCAGCAGTTACGTCCGGGGGGCGAACACCGGGGAGCTGTTTTTT; D gene: TRBD2; J gene: TRBJ2-2; clone size: few; V gene: TRBV6-2/TRBV6-3; CDR3 length: 16
CDR3 protein: CASSLTGLNAGELFF; CDR3 DNA: TGTGCCAGCAGCCTGACAGGGCTTAACGCCGGGGAGCTGTTTTTT; D gene: TRBD1; J gene: TRBJ2-2; clone size: NA; V gene: TRBV5-5; CDR3 length: 15